This T cell receptor (beta chain) was recovered during a study of T cell changes during pregnancy in multiple sclerosis. Sequenced by immunoSEQ multiplex PCR; TCRdb stores in-frame clones only, minus some. The sample consists of about 60,000 clones, approximately 90% of them appearing once. V shed 3 bases and J 9 bases; nucleotides not matched to a gene: 12. The germline gives CDR1 SGDLS, CDR2 YYNGEE. This CDR3 spans 16 amino acids. This sequence was found in a female donor with multiple sclerosis, enrolled in a pregnancy study. The source was CD4+ T cells from peripheral blood mononuclear cells, collected in the first trimester of pregnancy. The chain has TRBV9 and TRBJ2-1, with TRBD1 matching 10 bases. CDR3 region: CASSAPGTGEHGEQFF. In DNA form, the CDR3 reads TGTGCCAGCAGCGCCCCCGGGACAGGGGAGCATGGTGAGCAGTTCTTC.